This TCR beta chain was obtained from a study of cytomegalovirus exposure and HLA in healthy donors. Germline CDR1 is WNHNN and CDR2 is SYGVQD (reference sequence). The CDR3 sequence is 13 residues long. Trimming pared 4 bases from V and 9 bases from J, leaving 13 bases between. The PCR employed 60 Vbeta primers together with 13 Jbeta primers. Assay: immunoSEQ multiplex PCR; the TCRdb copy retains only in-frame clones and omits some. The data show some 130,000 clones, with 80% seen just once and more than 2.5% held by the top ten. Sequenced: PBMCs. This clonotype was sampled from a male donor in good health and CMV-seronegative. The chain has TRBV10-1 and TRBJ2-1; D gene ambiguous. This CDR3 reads CASSATQVTEQFF. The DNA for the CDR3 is TGCGCCAGCAGTGCGACCCAGGTGACTGAGCAGTTCTTC.